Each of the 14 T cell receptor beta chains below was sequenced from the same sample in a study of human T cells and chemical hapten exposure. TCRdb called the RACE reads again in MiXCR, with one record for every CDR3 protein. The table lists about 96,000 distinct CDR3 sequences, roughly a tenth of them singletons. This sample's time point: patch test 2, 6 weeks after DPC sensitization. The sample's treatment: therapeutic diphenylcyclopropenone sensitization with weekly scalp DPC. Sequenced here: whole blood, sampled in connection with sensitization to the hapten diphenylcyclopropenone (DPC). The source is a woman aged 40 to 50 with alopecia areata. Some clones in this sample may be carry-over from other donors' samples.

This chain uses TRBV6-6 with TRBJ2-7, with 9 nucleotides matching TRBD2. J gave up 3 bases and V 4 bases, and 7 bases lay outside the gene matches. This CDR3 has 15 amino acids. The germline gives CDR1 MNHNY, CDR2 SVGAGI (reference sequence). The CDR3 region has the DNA TGTGCCAGCAGTTCCCGGCTAGCGGGAATCTACGAGCAGTACTTC. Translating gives CASSSRLAGIYEQYF.

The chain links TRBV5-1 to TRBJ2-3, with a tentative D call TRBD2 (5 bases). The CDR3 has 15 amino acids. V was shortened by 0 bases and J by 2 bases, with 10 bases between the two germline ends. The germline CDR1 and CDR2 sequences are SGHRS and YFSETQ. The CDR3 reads CASSLDPGFTDTQYF. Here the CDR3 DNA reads TGCGCCAGCAGCTTGGACCCGGGATTCACAGATACGCAGTATTTT.

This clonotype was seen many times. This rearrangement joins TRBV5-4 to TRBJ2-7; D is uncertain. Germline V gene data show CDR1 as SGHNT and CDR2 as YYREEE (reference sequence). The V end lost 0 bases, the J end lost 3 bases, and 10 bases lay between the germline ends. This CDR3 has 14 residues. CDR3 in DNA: TGTGCCAGCAGCTTGGGTCCTCGGGTCTACGAGCAGTACTTC. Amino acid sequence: CASSLGPRVYEQYF.

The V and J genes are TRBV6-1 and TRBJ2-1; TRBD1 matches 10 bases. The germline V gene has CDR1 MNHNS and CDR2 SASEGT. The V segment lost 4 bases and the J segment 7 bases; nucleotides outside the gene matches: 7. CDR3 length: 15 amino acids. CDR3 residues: CASSGRQGARNEQFF. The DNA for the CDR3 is TGTGCCAGCAGTGGGAGACAGGGGGCGAGAAATGAGCAGTTCTTC.

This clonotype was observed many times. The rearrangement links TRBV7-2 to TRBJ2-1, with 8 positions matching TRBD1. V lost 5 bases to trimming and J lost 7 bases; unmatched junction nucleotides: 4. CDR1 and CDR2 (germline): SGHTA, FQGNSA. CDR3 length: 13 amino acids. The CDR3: CASSRNRGNEQFF. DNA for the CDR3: TGTGCCAGCAGCCGAAACAGGGGGAATGAGCAGTTCTTC.

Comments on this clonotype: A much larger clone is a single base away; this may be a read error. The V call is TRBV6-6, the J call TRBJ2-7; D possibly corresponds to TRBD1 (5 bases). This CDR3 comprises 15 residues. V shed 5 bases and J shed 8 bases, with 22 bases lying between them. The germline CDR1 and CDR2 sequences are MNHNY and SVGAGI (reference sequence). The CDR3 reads CASSSQDRPVDKQYF. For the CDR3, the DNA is TGTGCCAGCAGTAGCCAGGACCGCCCTGTGGACAAGCAGTACTTC.

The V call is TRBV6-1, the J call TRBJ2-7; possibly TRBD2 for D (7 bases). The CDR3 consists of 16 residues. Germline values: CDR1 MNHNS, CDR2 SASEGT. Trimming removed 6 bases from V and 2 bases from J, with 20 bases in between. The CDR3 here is CASSPPIGGPPYEQYF. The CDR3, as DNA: TGTGCCAGCAGCCCGCCCATCGGGGGGCCCCCCTACGAGCAGTACTTC.

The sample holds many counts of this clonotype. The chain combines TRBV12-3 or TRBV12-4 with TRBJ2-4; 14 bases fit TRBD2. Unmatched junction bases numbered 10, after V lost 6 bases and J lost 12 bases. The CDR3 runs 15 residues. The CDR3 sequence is CASRKTSGRGVDQYF. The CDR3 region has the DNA TGTGCCAGCAGAAAGACTAGCGGGAGGGGCGTAGATCAGTACTTC.

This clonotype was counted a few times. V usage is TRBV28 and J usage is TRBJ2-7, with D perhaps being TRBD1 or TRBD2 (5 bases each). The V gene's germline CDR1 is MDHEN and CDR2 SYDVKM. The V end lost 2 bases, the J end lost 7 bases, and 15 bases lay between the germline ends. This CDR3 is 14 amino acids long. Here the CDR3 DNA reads TGTGCCAGCAGTTTAGTCCCCGGGGCCCGAGAGCAGTACTTC. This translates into CASSLVPGAREQYF. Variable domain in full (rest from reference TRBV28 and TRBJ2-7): DVKVTQSSRYLVKRTGEKVFLECVQDMDHENMFWYRQDPGLGLRLIYFSYDVKMKEKGDIPEGYSVSREKKERFSLILESASTNQTSMYLCASSLVPGAREQYFGPGTRLTVT.

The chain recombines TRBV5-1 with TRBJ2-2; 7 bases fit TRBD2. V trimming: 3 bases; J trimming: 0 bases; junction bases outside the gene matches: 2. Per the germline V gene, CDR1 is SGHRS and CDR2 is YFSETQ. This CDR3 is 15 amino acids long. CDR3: CASSSGLANTGELFF. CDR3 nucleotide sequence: TGCGCCAGCAGCTCCGGACTAGCGAACACCGGGGAGCTGTTTTTT.

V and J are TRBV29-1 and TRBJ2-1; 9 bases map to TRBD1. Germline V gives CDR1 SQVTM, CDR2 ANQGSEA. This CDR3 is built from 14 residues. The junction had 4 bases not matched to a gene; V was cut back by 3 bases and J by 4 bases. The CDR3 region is CSVDRDRVYNEQFF. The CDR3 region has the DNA TGCAGCGTTGACCGGGACAGGGTGTACAATGAGCAGTTCTTC.

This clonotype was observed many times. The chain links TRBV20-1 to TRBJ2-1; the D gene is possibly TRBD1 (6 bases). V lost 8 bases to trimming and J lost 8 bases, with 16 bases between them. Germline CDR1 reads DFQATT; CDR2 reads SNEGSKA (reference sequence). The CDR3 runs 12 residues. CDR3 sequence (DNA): TGCAGTCAGGGGCGGGCCGCCCATGAGCAGTTCTTC. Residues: CSQGRAAHEQFF.

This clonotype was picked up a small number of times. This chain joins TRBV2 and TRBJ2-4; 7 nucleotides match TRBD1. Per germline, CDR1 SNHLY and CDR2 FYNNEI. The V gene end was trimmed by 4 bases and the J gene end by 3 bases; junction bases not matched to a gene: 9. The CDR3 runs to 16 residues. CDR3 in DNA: TGTGCCAGCAGTGGGTCCCTCACAGGGGTCAAAAACATTCAGTACTTC. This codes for CASSGSLTGVKNIQYF.

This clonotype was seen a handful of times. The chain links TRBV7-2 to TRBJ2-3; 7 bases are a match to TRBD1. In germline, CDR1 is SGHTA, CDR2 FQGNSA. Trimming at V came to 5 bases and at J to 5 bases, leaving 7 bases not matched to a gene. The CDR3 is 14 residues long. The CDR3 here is CASSQRGQGDTQYF. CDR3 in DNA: TGTGCCAGCAGCCAAAGGGGGCAGGGAGATACGCAGTATTTT. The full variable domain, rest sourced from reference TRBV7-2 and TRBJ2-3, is GAGVSQSPSNKVTEKGKDVELRCDPISGHTALYWYRQSLGQGLEFLIYFQGNSAPDKSGLPSDRFSAERTGGSVSTLTIQRTQQEDSAVYLCASSQRGQGDTQYFGPGTRLTVL.